A selection of T cell receptor beta chains follows, all from one sample in a study of T-cell memory formation after mild COVID-19. Via MiXCR, TCRdb re-called the 5' RACE reads, giving one row per CDR3 protein. This table holds a few hundred thousand distinct CDR3 sequences, approximately 29% found once. Source material: PBMCs or a T cell subset sorted from them (not recorded which). The source of these receptors is an adult woman who had mild COVID-19 (a few samples of this study predate the infection). Cell type and time point are not known. Each CDR3 is given with its conserved first and last residue. A D gene is named only where the DNA matches it firmly. Clone size appears in some rows only: once, few, many, or a class for an expanded clone.

V gene: TRBV6-6; D gene: TRBD1; clone size: few; J gene: TRBJ1-6; CDR3 length: 11; CDR3 protein: CASRTRDRVSF; CDR3 DNA: TGTGCCAGCAGAACCCGGGACAGGGTATCCTTT
V gene: TRBV19; D gene: .; clone size: few; J gene: TRBJ2-7; CDR3 length: 12; CDR3 protein: CASSSKPYEQYF; CDR3 DNA: TGTGCCAGTAGTTCGAAGCCCTACGAGCAGTACTTC
V gene: TRBV25-1; D gene: .; clone size: .; J gene: TRBJ1-2; CDR3 length: 18; CDR3 protein: CASSESFGWQSMPYGYTF; CDR3 DNA: TGTGCCAGCAGTGAATCGTTTGGGTGGCAGTCTATGCCCTATGGCTACACCTTC
V gene: TRBV7-9; D gene: .; clone size: many; J gene: TRBJ2-2; CDR3 length: 13; CDR3 protein: CASSVTNTGELFF; CDR3 DNA: TGTGCCAGCAGCGTAACGAACACCGGGGAGCTGTTTTTT
V gene: TRBV25-1; D gene: .; clone size: few; J gene: TRBJ2-1; CDR3 length: 13; CDR3 protein: CASSELTGAEQFF; CDR3 DNA: TGTGCCAGCAGTGAATTGACAGGCGCCGAGCAGTTCTTC
V gene: TRBV19; D gene: TRBD1; clone size: .; J gene: TRBJ1-2; CDR3 length: 12; CDR3 protein: CAGTGEGYGYTF; CDR3 DNA: TGTGCCGGAACAGGGGAAGGCTATGGCTACACCTTC
V gene: TRBV4-2; D gene: TRBD2; clone size: few; J gene: TRBJ2-3; CDR3 length: 15; CDR3 protein: CASSPHGSGSDTQYF; CDR3 DNA: TGTGCCAGCAGCCCCCACGGTAGCGGGTCAGATACGCAGTATTTT
V gene: TRBV5-1; D gene: .; clone size: few; J gene: TRBJ1-4; CDR3 length: 16; CDR3 protein: CASSLTGIATNEKLFF; CDR3 DNA: TGCGCCAGCAGCCTAACAGGGATTGCAACTAATGAAAAACTGTTTTTT
V gene: TRBV6-5; D gene: TRBD1; clone size: .; J gene: TRBJ1-5; CDR3 length: 15; CDR3 protein: CASSTTTGVNRAQHF; CDR3 DNA: TGTGCCAGCAGTACGACAACAGGGGTAAATCGGGCCCAGCATTTT
V gene: TRBV7-2; D gene: .; clone size: few; J gene: TRBJ2-2; CDR3 length: 16; CDR3 protein: CASSSWAPTGAGELFF; CDR3 DNA: TGTGCCAGCAGCTCTTGGGCCCCGACTGGGGCCGGGGAGCTGTTTTTT
V gene: TRBV12-3/TRBV12-4; D gene: .; clone size: .; J gene: TRBJ2-1; CDR3 length: 14; CDR3 protein: CASRPPTGSDEQFF; CDR3 DNA: TGTGCCAGCCGACCCCCCACTGGGTCCGATGAGCAGTTCTTC
V gene: TRBV7-2; D gene: .; clone size: few; J gene: TRBJ1-1; CDR3 length: 15; CDR3 protein: CASSLSGGANTEAFF; CDR3 DNA: TGTGCCAGCAGCTTATCTGGGGGGGCGAACACTGAAGCTTTCTTT
V gene: TRBV6-6; D gene: .; clone size: few; J gene: TRBJ2-1; CDR3 length: 15; CDR3 protein: CASSYGGPPSNEQFF; CDR3 DNA: TGTGCCAGCAGTTACGGAGGGCCCCCAAGCAATGAGCAGTTCTTC
V gene: TRBV7-2; D gene: .; clone size: .; J gene: TRBJ2-7; CDR3 length: 14; CDR3 protein: CASSRWGSPAEQYF; CDR3 DNA: TGTGCCAGCAGCCGCTGGGGGAGTCCTGCGGAGCAGTACTTC
V gene: TRBV20-1; D gene: TRBD1; clone size: .; J gene: TRBJ1-1; CDR3 length: 15; CDR3 protein: CRDRGQGVEFAEAFF; CDR3 DNA: TGCAGGGACCGAGGACAGGGGGTTGAATTCGCTGAAGCTTTCTTT
V gene: TRBV5-1; D gene: .; clone size: .; J gene: TRBJ1-4; CDR3 length: 15; CDR3 protein: CASSLGGRPNEKLFF; CDR3 DNA: TGCGCCAGCAGCTTGGGCGGACGCCCTAATGAAAAACTGTTTTTT
V gene: TRBV5-1; D gene: .; clone size: .; J gene: TRBJ1-3; CDR3 length: 15; CDR3 protein: CASSLAAARGNTIYF; CDR3 DNA: TGCGCCAGCAGCTTGGCCGCCGCCCGTGGAAACACCATATATTTT
V gene: TRBV7-9; D gene: .; clone size: .; J gene: TRBJ2-7; CDR3 length: 13; CDR3 protein: CASSLVQTHEQYF; CDR3 DNA: TGTGCCAGCAGCTTAGTACAGACGCACGAGCAGTACTTC
V gene: TRBV4-3; D gene: .; clone size: .; J gene: TRBJ2-1; CDR3 length: 16; CDR3 protein: CASSQEARGIHNEQFF; CDR3 DNA: TGCGCCAGCAGCCAAGAAGCTCGTGGGATACACAATGAGCAGTTCTTC
V gene: TRBV7-9; D gene: TRBD1; clone size: .; J gene: TRBJ2-3; CDR3 length: 17; CDR3 protein: CASSLAGQGRLKDTQYF; CDR3 DNA: TGTGCCAGCAGCTTAGCGGGACAGGGCCGATTGAAAGATACGCAGTATTTT
V gene: TRBV4-1; D gene: .; clone size: .; J gene: TRBJ2-7; CDR3 length: 13; CDR3 protein: CASSQETSYEQYF; CDR3 DNA: TGCGCCAGCAGCCAAGAAACGAGCTACGAGCAGTACTTC
V gene: TRBV7-2; D gene: .; clone size: .; J gene: TRBJ1-2; CDR3 length: 19; CDR3 protein: CASSSNPLVGHTANYGYTF; CDR3 DNA: TGTGCCAGCAGCTCCAACCCATTGGTAGGGCACACCGCTAACTATGGCTACACCTTC
V gene: TRBV11-2; D gene: TRBD2; clone size: few; J gene: TRBJ2-1; CDR3 length: 15; CDR3 protein: CASSPSTSGRNEQFF; CDR3 DNA: TGTGCCAGCAGCCCATCGACTAGCGGGAGGAATGAGCAGTTCTTC
V gene: TRBV20-1; D gene: .; clone size: .; J gene: TRBJ1-1; CDR3 length: 12; CDR3 protein: CSAEKTGREAFF; CDR3 DNA: TGCAGTGCGGAAAAGACAGGCAGAGAAGCTTTCTTT
V gene: TRBV4-1; D gene: TRBD2; clone size: few; J gene: TRBJ2-1; CDR3 length: 17; CDR3 protein: CASSPTALAGHFNEQFF; CDR3 DNA: TGCGCCAGCAGCCCTACGGCCCTAGCGGGGCATTTCAATGAGCAGTTCTTC
V gene: TRBV6-5; D gene: TRBD1; clone size: .; J gene: TRBJ2-7; CDR3 length: 14; CDR3 protein: CASSPGQGVGEQYF; CDR3 DNA: TGTGCCAGCAGCCCGGGACAGGGGGTGGGTGAGCAGTACTTC
V gene: TRBV12-3/TRBV12-4; D gene: TRBD1; clone size: few; J gene: TRBJ1-2; CDR3 length: 15; CDR3 protein: CASSLAPGGDYGYTF; CDR3 DNA: TGTGCCAGCAGTTTAGCGCCAGGGGGTGACTATGGCTACACCTTC
V gene: TRBV6-2/TRBV6-3; D gene: TRBD2; clone size: few; J gene: TRBJ2-3; CDR3 length: 15; CDR3 protein: CASTYGGTITDTQYF; CDR3 DNA: TGTGCCAGCACCTACGGAGGGACTATCACAGATACGCAGTATTTT
V gene: TRBV4-2; D gene: TRBD1; clone size: few; J gene: TRBJ2-7; CDR3 length: 14; CDR3 protein: CASSLATQGVEQYF; CDR3 DNA: TGTGCCAGCAGCCTGGCCACACAGGGGGTCGAGCAGTACTTC
V gene: TRBV7-6; D gene: TRBD1; clone size: few; J gene: TRBJ1-5; CDR3 length: 15; CDR3 protein: CASSLGTDSNQPQHF; CDR3 DNA: TGTGCCAGCAGCTTGGGGACAGATAGCAATCAGCCCCAGCATTTT
V gene: TRBV6-5; D gene: TRBD1; clone size: .; J gene: TRBJ2-2; CDR3 length: 14; CDR3 protein: CASSTGATTGELFF; CDR3 DNA: TGTGCCAGCAGCACAGGGGCTACCACCGGGGAGCTGTTTTTT
V gene: TRBV7-3; D gene: .; clone size: .; J gene: TRBJ1-1; CDR3 length: 15; CDR3 protein: CASSPTGTRPTEAFF; CDR3 DNA: TGTGCCAGCAGCCCCACCGGGACACGGCCAACTGAAGCTTTCTTT
V gene: TRBV6-6; D gene: .; clone size: .; J gene: TRBJ2-2; CDR3 length: 15; CDR3 protein: CASSPSRGNTGELFF; CDR3 DNA: TGTGCCAGCAGTCCATCTAGGGGCAACACCGGGGAGCTGTTTTTT
V gene: TRBV4-2; D gene: .; clone size: few; J gene: TRBJ2-3; CDR3 length: 14; CDR3 protein: CASSQGQVPDTQYF; CDR3 DNA: TGTGCCAGCAGCCAAGGACAGGTCCCAGATACGCAGTATTTT